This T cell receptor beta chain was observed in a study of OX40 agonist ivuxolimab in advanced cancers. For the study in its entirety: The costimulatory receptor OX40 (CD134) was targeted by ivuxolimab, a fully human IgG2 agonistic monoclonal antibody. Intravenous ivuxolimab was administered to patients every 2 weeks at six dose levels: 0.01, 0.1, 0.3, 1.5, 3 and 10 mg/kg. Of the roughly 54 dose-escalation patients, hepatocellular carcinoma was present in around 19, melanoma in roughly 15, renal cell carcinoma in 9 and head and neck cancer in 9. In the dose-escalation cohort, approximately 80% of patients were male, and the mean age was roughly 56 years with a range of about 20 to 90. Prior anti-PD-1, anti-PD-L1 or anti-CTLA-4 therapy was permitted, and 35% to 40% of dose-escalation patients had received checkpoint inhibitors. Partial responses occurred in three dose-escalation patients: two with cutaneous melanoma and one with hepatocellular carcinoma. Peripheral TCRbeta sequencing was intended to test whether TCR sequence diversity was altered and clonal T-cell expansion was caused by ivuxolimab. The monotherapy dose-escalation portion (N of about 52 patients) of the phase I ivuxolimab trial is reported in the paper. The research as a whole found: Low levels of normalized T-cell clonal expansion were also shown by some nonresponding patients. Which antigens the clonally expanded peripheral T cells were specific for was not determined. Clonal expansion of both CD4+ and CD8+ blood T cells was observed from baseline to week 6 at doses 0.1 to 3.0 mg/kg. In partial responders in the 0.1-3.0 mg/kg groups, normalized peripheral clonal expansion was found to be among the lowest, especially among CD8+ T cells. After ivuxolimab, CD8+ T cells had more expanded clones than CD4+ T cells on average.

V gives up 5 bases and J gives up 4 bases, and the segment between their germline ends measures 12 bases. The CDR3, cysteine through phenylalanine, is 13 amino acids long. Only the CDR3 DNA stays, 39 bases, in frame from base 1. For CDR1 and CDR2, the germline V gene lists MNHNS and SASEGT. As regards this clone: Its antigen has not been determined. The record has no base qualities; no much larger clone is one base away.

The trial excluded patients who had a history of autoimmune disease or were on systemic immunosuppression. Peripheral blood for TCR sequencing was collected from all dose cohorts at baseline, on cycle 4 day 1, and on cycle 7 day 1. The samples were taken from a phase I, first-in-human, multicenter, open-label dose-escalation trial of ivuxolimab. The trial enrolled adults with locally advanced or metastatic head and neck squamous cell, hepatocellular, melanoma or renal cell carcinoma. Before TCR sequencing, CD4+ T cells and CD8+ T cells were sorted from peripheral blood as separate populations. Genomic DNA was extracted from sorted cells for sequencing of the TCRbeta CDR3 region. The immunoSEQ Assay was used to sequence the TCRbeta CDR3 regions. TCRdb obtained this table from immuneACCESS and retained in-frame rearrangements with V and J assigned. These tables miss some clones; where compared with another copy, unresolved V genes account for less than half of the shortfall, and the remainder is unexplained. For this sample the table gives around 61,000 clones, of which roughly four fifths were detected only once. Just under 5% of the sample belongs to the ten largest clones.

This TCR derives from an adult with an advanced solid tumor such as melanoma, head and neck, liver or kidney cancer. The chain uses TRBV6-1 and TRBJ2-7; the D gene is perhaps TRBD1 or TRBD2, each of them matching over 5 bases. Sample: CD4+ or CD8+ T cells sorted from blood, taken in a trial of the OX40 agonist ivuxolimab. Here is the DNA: TGTGCCAGCAGTTCGGGCAGGGAGTACGAGCAGTACTTC. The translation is CASSSGREYEQYF.